The TCR beta chain described here comes from a study of shared clonotypes between healthy human individuals. Overall study context: The composition of the donors was a couple of women and a few men aged 18 to 49.

Some clones are missing from TCRdb's copy, which holds only in-frame ones; the method was immunoSEQ multiplex PCR. Among approximately 2,000,000 clones listed, roughly 90% were seen once. The clonotype was recovered from a man younger than 35 in good health. Some clones in this sample may be carry-over from other donors' samples. The sequenced sample was naive CD4+ T cells from PBMCs. Indicated subset: CD45RA+ positively selected.

For the CDR3, the DNA is TGTGCCAGCAGCCCTGCTCGGACTCCAGACTACGAGCAGTACTTC. The encoded protein is CASSPARTPDYEQYF. V usage is TRBV7-3 and J usage is TRBJ2-7; D perhaps matches TRBD2 (5 bases). Germline CDR1 reads SGHTA; CDR2 reads FQGTGA. Trimming shortened V by 5 bases and J by 3 bases, and 17 bases separated the two germline ends. The CDR3 covers 15 residues.